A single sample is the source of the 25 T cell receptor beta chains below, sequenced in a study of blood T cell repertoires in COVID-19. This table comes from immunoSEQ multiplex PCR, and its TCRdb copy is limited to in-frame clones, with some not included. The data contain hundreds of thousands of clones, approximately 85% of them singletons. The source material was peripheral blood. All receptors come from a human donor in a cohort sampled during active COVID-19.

CDR3 in DNA: TGTGCCAGCAGCATCCGGGACACAGATACGCAGTATTTT. Amino acids: CASSIRDTDTQYF. J is TRBJ2-3 and V is TRBV11-2; tentative D call: TRBD2 (5 bases). The CDR3 loop spans 13 amino acids. V lost 5 bases and J lost 2, with 8 bases in between. Germline CDR1 reads SGHAT; CDR2 reads FQNNGV.

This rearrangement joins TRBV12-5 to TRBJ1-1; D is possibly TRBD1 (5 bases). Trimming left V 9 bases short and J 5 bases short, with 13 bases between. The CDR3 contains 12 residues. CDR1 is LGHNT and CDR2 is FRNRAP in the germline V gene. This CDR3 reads CASYLGGTEAFF. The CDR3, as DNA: TGTGCTAGCTACCTCGGGGGGACTGAAGCTTTCTTT.

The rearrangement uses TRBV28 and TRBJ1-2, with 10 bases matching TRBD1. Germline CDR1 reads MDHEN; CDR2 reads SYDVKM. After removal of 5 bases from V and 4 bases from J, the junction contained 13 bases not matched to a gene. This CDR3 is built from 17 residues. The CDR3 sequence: CASSRTISGTGAYGYTF. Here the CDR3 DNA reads TGTGCCAGCAGTCGAACCATATCCGGGACAGGGGCCTATGGCTACACCTTC.

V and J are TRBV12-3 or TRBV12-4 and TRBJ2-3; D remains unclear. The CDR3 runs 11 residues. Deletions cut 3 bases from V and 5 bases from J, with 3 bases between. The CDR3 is CASSFKDTQYF. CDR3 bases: TGTGCCAGCAGTTTTAAAGATACGCAGTATTTT.

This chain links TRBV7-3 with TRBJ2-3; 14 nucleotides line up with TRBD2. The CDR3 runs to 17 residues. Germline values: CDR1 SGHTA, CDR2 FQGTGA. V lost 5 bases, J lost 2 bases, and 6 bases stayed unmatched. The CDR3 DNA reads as TGTGCCAGCAGCATCGGGACTAGCGGGGGATACACAGATACGCAGTATTTT. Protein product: CASSIGTSGGYTDTQYF.

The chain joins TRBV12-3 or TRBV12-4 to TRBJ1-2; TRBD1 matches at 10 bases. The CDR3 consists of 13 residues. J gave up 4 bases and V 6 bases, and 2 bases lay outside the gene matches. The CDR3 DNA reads TGTGCCAGCAGAGACAGGGGGCTCTATGGCTACACCTTC. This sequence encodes CASRDRGLYGYTF.

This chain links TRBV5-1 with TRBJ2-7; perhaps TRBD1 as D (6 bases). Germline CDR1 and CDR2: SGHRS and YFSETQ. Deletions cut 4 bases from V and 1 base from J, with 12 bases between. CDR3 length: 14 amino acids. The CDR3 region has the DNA TGCGCCAGCAGCGCGACAGGTCCGTCCTACGAGCAGTACTTC. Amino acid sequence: CASSATGPSYEQYF. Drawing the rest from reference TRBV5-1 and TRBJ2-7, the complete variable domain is KAGVTQTPRYLIKTRGQQVTLSCSPISGHRSVSWYQQTPGQGLQFLFEYFSETQRNKGNFPGRFSGRQFSNSRSEMNVSTLELGDSALYLCASSATGPSYEQYFGPGTRLTVT.

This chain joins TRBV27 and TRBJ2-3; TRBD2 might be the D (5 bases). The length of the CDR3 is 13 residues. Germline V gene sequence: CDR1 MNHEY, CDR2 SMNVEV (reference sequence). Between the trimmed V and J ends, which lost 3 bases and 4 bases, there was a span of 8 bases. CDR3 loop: CASSFPGSDTQYF. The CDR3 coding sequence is TGTGCCAGCAGTTTCCCGGGGTCAGATACGCAGTATTTT.

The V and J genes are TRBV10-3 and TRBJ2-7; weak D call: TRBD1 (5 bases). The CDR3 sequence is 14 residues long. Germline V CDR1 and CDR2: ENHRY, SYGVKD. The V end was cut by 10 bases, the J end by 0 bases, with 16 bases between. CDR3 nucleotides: TGTGCCACCATTAATGGGGCCGACTCCTACGAGCAGTACTTC. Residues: CATINGADSYEQYF.

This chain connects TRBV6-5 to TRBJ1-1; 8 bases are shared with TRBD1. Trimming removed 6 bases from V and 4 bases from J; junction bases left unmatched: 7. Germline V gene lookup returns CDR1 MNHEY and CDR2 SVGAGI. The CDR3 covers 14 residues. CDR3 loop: CASRITGGVTEAFF. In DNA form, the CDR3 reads TGTGCCAGCAGAATCACAGGGGGGGTCACTGAAGCTTTCTTT.

CDR3 sequence reads: CASSPDRLGANVLTF. The CDR3 nucleotides are TGTGCCAGCTCACCAGACAGGTTAGGGGCCAACGTCCTGACTTTC. V is TRBV18 and J is TRBJ2-6; the D gene is possibly TRBD1 (6 bases). CDR1 is KGHSH, CDR2 LQKENI, per germline. V was clipped by 2 bases and J by 4 bases, with 9 bases between them. This CDR3 spans 15 amino acids.

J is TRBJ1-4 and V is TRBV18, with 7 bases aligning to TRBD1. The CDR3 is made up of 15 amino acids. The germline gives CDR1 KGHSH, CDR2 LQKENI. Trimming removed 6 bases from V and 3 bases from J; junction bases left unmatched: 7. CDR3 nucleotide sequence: TGTGCCAGCTCGGGGCCGGGACAGTCTAATGAAAAACTGTTTTTT. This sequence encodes CASSGPGQSNEKLFF.

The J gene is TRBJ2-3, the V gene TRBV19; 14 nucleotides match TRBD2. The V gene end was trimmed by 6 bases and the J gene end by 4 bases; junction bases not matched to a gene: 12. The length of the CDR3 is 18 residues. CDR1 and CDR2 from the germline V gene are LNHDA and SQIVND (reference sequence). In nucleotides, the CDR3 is TGTGCCAGTAGCGCCCCCGGACTAGCGGGGGGCAGGGCAGATACGCAGTATTTT. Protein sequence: CASSAPGLAGGRADTQYF.

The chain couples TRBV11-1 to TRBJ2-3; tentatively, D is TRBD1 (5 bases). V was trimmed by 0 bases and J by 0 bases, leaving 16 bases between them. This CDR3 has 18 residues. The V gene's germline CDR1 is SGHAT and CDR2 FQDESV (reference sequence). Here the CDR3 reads CASSLAGGAAPSTDTQYF. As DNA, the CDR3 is TGTGCCAGCAGCTTAGCAGGTGGGGCAGCCCCTAGCACAGATACGCAGTATTTT. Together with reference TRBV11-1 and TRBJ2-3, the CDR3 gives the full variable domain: EAEVAQSPRYKITEKSQAVAFWCDPISGHATLYWYRQILGQGPELLVQFQDESVVDDSQLPKDRFSAERLKGVDSTLKIQPAELGDSAMYLCASSLAGGAAPSTDTQYFGPGTRLTVL.

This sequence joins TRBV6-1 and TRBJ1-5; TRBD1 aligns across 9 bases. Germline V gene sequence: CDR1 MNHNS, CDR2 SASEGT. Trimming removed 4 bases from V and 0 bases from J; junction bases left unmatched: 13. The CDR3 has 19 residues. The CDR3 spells CASSGPTGGNRYSNQPQHF. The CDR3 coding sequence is TGTGCCAGCAGTGGGCCTACAGGGGGCAACCGATATAGCAATCAGCCCCAGCATTTT.

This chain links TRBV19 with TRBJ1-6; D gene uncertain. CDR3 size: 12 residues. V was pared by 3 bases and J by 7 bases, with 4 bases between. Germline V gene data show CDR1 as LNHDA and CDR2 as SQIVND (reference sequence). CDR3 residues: CASSIGNSPLHF. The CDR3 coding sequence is TGTGCCAGTAGTATCGGGAATTCACCCCTCCACTTT.

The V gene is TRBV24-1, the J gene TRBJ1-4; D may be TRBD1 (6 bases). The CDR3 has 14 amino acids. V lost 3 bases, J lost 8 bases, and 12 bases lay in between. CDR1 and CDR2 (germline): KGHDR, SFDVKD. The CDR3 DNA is TGTGCCACCAGTGATCCAGGGGTAGGCGAAAAACTGTTTTTT. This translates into CATSDPGVGEKLFF.

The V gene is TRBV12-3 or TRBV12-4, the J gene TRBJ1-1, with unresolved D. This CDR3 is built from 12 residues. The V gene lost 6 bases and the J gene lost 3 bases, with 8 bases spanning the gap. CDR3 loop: CASSDGYTEAFF. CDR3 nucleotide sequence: TGTGCCAGCAGCGACGGGTACACTGAAGCTTTCTTT.

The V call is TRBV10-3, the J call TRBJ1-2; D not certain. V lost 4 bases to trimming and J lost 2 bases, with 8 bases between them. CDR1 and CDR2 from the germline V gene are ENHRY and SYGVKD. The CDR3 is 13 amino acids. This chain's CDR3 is CAISVRGNYGYTF. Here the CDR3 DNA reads TGTGCCATCAGTGTTCGGGGAAACTATGGCTACACCTTC.

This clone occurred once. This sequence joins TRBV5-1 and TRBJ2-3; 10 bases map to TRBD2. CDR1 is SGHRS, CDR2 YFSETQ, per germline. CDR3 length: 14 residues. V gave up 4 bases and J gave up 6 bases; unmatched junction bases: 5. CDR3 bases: TGCGCCAGCAGCGCATCTAGCGGGGGCGATACGCAGTATTTT. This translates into CASSASSGGDTQYF.

The CDR3 spells CASGLVLTRPSGNTIYF. For the CDR3, the DNA is TGTGCTAGTGGTTTGGTACTAACGCGGCCCTCTGGAAACACCATATATTTT. The J gene is TRBJ1-3, the V gene TRBV12-5; D gene uncertain. CDR3 length equals 17 residues. V was pared by 0 bases and J by 0 bases, with 12 bases between. CDR1 is LGHNT and CDR2 is FRNRAP in the germline V gene.

CDR3 sequence: CASSPSQGGNSPLHF. CDR3 in DNA: TGCGCCAGCAGCCCCTCACAGGGTGGGAATTCACCCCTCCACTTT. The genes are TRBV5-1 and TRBJ1-6; the D gene is possibly TRBD1 (6 bases). The CDR3 totals 15 residues. V lost 4 bases and J lost 7, with 15 bases in between. Germline CDR1 SGHRS, CDR2 YFSETQ.

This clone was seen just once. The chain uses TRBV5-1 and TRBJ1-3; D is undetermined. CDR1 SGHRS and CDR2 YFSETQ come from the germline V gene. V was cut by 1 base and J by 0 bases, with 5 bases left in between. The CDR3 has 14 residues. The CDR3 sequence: CASSLPDSGNTIYF. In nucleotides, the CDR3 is TGCGCCAGCAGCTTGCCAGACTCTGGAAACACCATATATTTT.

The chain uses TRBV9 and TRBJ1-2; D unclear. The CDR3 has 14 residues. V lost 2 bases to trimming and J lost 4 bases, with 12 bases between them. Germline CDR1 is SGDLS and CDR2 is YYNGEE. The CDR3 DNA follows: TGTGCCAGCAGCGTTGGGCCCGGCACCTATGGCTACACCTTC. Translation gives CASSVGPGTYGYTF. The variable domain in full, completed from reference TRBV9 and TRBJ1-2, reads DSGVTQTPKHLITATGQRVTLRCSPRSGDLSVYWYQQSLDQGLQFLIQYYNGEERAKGNILERFSAQQFPDLHSELNLSSLELGDSALYFCASSVGPGTYGYTFGSGTRLTVV.

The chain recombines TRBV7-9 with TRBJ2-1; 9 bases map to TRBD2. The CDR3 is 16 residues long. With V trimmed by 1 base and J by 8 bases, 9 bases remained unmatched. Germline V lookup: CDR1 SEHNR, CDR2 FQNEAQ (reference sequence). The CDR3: CASSLVSSGVFDEQFF. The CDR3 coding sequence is TGTGCCAGCAGCTTAGTTTCTAGCGGGGTTTTCGATGAGCAGTTCTTC.